This TCR beta chain appears in the sequencing data of a study of cytomegalovirus exposure and HLA in healthy donors. About the study: An early data release held about 85 million unique TCRs from HLA-typed donors. When 398 donors were genotyped, more than 70% of them were found to fall in the Caucasian-associated ancestry cluster.

Researchers ran the PCR with 60 Vbeta and 13 Jbeta primers. Assay: immunoSEQ multiplex PCR; the TCRdb copy retains only in-frame clones and omits some. The repertoire holds roughly 170,000 clones, with over 65% as singletons. Study-level findings and limits: Among TCR beta chains, those listed as cytomegalovirus-associated numbered about 160.

On this clone: Its specificity is unknown.

The junction had 18 bases not matched to a gene; V was cut back by 0 bases and J by 6 bases. CDR3 length equals 20 residues. The source of this sequence is a woman aged 25 to 45 in good health and CMV-seropositive. The chain is built from TRBV6-7 and TRBJ1-5, with 9 bases identical to TRBD1. TRBV6-7 is given ORF status, its function remaining uncertain. The sample consisted of PBMCs. In DNA, the CDR3 is TGTGCCAGCAGTTACTCCAAGAACAGGGGGCGAGTGAGGCTTCTTCAGCCCCAGCATTTT. Its translation is CASSYSKNRGRVRLLQPQHF.